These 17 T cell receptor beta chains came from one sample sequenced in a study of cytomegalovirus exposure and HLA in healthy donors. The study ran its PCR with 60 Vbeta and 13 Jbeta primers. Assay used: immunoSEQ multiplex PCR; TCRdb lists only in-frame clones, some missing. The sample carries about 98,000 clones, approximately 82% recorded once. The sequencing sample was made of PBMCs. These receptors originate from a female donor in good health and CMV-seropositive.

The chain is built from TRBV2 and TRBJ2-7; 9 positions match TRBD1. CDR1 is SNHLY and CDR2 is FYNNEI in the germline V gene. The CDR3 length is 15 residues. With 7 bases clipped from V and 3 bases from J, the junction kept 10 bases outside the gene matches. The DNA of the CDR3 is TGTGCCAGCACCACCACAGGGGGCCGGAGCTACGAGCAGTACTTC. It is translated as CASTTTGGRSYEQYF.

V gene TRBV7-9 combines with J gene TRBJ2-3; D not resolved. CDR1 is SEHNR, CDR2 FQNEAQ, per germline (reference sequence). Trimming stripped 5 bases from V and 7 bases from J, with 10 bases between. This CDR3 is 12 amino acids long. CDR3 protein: CASSPGPHTQYF. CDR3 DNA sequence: TGTGCCAGCAGCCCAGGCCCCCATACGCAGTATTTT.

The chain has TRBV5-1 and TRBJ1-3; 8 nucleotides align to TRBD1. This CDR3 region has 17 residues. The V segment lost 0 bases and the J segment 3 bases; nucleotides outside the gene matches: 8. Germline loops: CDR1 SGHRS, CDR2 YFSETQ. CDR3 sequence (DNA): TGCGCCAGCAGCTTGGAGCGTCAGGGGGCAGGTGGAAACACCATATATTTT. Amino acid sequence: CASSLERQGAGGNTIYF.

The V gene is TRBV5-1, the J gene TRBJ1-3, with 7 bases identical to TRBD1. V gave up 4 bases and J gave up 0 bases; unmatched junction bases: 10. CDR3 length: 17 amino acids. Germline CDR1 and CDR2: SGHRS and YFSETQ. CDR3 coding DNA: TGCGCCAGCAGCCTGGAGGGACAGTCAATCTCTGGAAACACCATATATTTT. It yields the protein CASSLEGQSISGNTIYF.

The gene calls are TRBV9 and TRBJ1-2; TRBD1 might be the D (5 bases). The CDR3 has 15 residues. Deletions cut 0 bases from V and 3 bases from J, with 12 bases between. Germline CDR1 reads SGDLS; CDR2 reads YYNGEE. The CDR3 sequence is CASSVVDTGDYGYTF. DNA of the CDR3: TGTGCCAGCAGCGTAGTGGACACGGGGGACTATGGCTACACCTTC.

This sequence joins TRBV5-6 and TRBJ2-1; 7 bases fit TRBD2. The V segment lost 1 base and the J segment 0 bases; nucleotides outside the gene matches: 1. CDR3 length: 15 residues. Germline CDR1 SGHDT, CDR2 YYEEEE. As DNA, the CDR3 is TGTGCCAGCAGCTTGCGGACTAGCTCCTACAATGAGCAGTTCTTC. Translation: CASSLRTSSYNEQFF.

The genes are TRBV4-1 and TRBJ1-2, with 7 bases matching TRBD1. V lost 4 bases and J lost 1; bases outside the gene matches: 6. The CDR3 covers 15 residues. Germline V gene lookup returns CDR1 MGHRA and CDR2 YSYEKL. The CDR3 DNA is TGCGCCAGCAGCCTCTCCCCAGGGGGTAACTATGGCTACACCTTC. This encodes CASSLSPGGNYGYTF.

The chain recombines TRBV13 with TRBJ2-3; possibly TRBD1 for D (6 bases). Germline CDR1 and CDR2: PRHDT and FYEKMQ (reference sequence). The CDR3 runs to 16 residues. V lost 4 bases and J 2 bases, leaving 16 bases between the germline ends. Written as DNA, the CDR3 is TGTGCCAGCAGCTCCAAGACAGGTATAATCACAGATACGCAGTATTTT. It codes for CASSSKTGIITDTQYF.

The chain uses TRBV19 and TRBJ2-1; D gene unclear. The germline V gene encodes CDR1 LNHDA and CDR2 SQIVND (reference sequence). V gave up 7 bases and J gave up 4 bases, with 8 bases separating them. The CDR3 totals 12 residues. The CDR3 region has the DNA TGTGCCAGTAACAAGATTTACAATGAGCAGTTCTTC. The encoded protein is CASNKIYNEQFF.

The CDR3 sequence: CASSPTGAYGYTF. The CDR3 region has the DNA TGTGCCAGCAGCCCGACAGGGGCCTATGGCTACACCTTC. J is TRBJ1-2 and V is TRBV27, with TRBD1 matching over 8 bases. The V gene end was trimmed by 6 bases and the J gene end by 4 bases; junction bases not matched to a gene: 4. Germline values: CDR1 MNHEY, CDR2 SMNVEV (reference sequence). The CDR3 has 13 residues.

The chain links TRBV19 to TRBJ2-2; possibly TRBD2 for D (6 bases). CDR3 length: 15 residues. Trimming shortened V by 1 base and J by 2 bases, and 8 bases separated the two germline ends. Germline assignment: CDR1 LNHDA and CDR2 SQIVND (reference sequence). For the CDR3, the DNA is TGTGCCAGTAGTATAGCGGGGGTAAACACCGGGGAGCTGTTTTTT. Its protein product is CASSIAGVNTGELFF.

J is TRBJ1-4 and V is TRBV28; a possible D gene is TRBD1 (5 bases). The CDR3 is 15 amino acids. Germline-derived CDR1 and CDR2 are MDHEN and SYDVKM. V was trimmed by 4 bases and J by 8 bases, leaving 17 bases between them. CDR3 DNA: TGTGCCAGCAGTTATCCTTCAGGGTTGGGAGAAAAACTGTTTTTT. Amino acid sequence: CASSYPSGLGEKLFF.

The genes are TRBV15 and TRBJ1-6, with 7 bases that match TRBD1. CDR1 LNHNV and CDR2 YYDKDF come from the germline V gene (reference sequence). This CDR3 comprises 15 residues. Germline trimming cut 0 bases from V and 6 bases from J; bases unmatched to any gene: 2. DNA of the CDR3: TGTGCCACCAGCAGAGAAGGACAGGCTAATTCACCCCTCCACTTT. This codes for CATSREGQANSPLHF.

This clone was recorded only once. The CDR3 is CASSQDLQETQYF. The CDR3, as DNA: TGCGCCAGCAGCCAAGATTTACAAGAGACCCAGTACTTC. The rearrangement joins TRBV4-1 to TRBJ2-5; D unresolved. This CDR3 is 13 amino acids long. V was cut by 0 bases and J by 2 bases, with 4 bases left in between. Germline V CDR1 and CDR2: MGHRA, YSYEKL.

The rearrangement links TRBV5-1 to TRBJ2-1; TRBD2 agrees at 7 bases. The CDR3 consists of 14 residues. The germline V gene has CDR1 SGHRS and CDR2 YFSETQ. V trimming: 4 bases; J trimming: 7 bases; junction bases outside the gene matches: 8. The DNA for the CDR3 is TGCGCCAGCAGCCCCGGACTAGAATGGAATGAGCAGTTCTTC. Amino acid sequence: CASSPGLEWNEQFF. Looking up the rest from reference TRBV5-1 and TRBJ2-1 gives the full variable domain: KAGVTQTPRYLIKTRGQQVTLSCSPISGHRSVSWYQQTPGQGLQFLFEYFSETQRNKGNFPGRFSGRQFSNSRSEMNVSTLELGDSALYLCASSPGLEWNEQFFGPGTRLTVL.

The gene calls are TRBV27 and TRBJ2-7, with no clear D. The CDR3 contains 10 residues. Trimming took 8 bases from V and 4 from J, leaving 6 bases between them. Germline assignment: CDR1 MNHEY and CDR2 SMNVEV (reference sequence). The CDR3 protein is CASVSYEQYF. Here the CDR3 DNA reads TGTGCCAGCGTCTCTTACGAGCAGTACTTC.

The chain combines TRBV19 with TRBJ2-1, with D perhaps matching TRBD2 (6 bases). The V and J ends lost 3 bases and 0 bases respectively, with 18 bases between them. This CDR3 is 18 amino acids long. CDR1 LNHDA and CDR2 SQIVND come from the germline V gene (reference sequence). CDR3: CASSIRRLRGTSYNEQFF. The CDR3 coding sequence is TGTGCCAGTAGTATCCGACGATTACGGGGGACCTCCTACAATGAGCAGTTCTTC.